A single TCR beta chain is shown here with its context. The antigen remains unidentified. The data belong to a study of early stage breast cancer tumors. The overall study: Most invasive tumors, twelve of 16, were ER+/PR+/HER2-. Samples were sequenced at approximately 9.5-fold average coverage.

Only in-frame clones appear in the TCRdb table, and some are missing; sequencing was by immunoSEQ multiplex PCR. Here the sample spans about 72,000 clones, 65% to 80% being singletons. Germline V lookup: CDR1 SGHDT, CDR2 YYEEEE. The CDR3 totals 16 residues. Trimming removed 3 bases from V and 0 bases from J, with 15 bases in between. General study points: Most shared enriched TCRB sequences were commonly generated ones. Compared with adjacent normal breast, tumors showed approximately 2.5-fold denser, more clonal T cells.

Specimen: blood. This clonotype was sampled from a person aged 55-75 years with breast cancer. V and J are TRBV5-6 and TRBJ2-5; TRBD2 might be the D (6 bases). In DNA form, the CDR3 reads TGTGCCAGCAGCTCCTGGGTAGCGGTGTACCAAGAGACCCAGTACTTC. It codes for CASSSWVAVYQETQYF.